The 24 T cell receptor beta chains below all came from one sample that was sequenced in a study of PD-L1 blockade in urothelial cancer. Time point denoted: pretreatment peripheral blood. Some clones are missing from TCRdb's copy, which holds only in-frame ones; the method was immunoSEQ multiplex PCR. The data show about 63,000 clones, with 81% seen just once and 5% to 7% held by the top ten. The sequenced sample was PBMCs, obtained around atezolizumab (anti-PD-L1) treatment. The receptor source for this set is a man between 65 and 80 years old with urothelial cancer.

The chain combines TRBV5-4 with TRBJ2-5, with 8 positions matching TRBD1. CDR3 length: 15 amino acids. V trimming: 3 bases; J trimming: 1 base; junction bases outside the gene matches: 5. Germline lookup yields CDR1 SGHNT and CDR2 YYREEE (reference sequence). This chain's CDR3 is CASSSQGVIQETQYF. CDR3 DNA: TGTGCCAGCAGCTCACAGGGGGTTATCCAAGAGACCCAGTACTTC.

The DNA for the CDR3 is TGTGCCAGCAGTATTAACAGGGGGGGGAACACTGAAGCTTTCTTT. Protein: CASSINRGGNTEAFF. The V and J genes are TRBV6-1 and TRBJ1-1; 8 bases agree with TRBD1. CDR1 and CDR2 from the germline V gene are MNHNS and SASEGT. The CDR3 loop spans 15 amino acids. V lost 5 bases and J lost 1; bases outside the gene matches: 6.

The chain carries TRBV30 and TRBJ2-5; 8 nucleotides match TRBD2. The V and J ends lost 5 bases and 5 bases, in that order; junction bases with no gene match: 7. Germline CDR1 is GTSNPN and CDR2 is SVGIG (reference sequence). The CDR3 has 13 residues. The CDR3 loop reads CAWAIAGSETQYF. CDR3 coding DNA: TGTGCCTGGGCGATAGCGGGATCGGAGACCCAGTACTTC.

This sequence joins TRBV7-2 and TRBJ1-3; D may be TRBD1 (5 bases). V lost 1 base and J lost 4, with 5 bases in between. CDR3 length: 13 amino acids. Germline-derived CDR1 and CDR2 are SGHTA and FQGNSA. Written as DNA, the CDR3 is TGTGCCAGCAGCTTAGACAGGGGAAACACCATATATTTT. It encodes CASSLDRGNTIYF.

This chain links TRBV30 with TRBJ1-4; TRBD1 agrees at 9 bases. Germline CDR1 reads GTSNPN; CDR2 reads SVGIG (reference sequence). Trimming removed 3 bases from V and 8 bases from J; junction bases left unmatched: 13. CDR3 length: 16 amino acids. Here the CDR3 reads CAWSPSPGTGSEKLFF. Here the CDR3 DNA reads TGTGCCTGGAGCCCTTCACCCGGGACAGGGTCAGAAAAACTGTTTTTT.

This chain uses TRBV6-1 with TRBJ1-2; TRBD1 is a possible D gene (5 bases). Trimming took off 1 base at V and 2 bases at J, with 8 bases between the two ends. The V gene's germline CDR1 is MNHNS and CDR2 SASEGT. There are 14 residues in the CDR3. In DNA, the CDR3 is TGTGCCAGCAGTGAAGGGGGCCCCAACTATGGCTACACCTTC. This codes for CASSEGGPNYGYTF.

The chain's CDR3 is CASSQDPGATNTGELFF. The CDR3 nucleotides read TGCGCCAGCAGCCAAGATCCTGGGGCTACGAACACCGGGGAGCTGTTTTTT. The V gene is TRBV4-3, the J gene TRBJ2-2, with D possibly being TRBD1 (5 bases). Germline V lookup: CDR1 LGHNA, CDR2 YSLEER. The V gene lost 0 bases and the J gene lost 0 bases, with 11 bases spanning the gap. This CDR3 is built from 17 residues.

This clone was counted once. In DNA, the CDR3 is TGCGCCAGCAGCCAAGACCCCAGACAGGCCGGGGCCAACGTCCTGACTTTC. Protein product: CASSQDPRQAGANVLTF. The J gene is TRBJ2-6, the V gene TRBV4-3; D might be TRBD1 (6 bases). This CDR3 comprises 17 residues. The V gene lost 0 bases and the J gene lost 4 bases, with 13 bases spanning the gap. Per germline, CDR1 LGHNA and CDR2 YSLEER.

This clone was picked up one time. CDR3 sequence reads: CASIQEGSGANVLTF. DNA for the CDR3: TGTGCCAGCATCCAGGAGGGGTCTGGGGCCAACGTCCTGACTTTC. This chain joins TRBV7-9 and TRBJ2-6; D might be TRBD2 (6 bases). CDR1 SEHNR and CDR2 FQNEAQ come from the germline V gene (reference sequence). The ends were cut back, 7 bases at V and 1 base at J, with 11 bases in the middle. This CDR3 is built from 15 residues. Based on the CDR3 plus reference TRBV7-9 and TRBJ2-6, the full variable domain is DTGVSQNPRHKITKRGQNVTFRCDPISEHNRLYWYRQTLGQGPEFLTYFQNEAQLEKSRLLSDRFSAERPKGSFSTLEIQRTEQGDSAMYLCASIQEGSGANVLTFGAGSRLTVL.

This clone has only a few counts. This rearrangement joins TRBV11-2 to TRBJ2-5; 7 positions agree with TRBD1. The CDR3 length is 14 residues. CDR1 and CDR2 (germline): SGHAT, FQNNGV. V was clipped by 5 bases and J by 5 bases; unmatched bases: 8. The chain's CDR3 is CASSQRGPRETQYF. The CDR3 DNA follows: TGTGCCAGCAGCCAAAGGGGGCCGCGGGAGACCCAGTACTTC.

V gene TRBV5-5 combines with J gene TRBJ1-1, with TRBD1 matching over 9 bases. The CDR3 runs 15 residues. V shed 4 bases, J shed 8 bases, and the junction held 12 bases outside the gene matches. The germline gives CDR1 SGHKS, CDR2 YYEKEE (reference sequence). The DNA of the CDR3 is TGTGCCAGCAGCCTGGCTCCGGGACAGGGTATCGAAGCTTTCTTT. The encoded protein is CASSLAPGQGIEAFF.

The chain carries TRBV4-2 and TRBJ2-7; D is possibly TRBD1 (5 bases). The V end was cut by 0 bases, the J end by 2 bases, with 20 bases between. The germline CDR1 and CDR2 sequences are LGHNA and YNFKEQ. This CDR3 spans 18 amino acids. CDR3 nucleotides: TGTGCCAGCAGCCAAGAACCCCAACGCACAGGCGCTACCTACGAGCAGTACTTC. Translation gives CASSQEPQRTGATYEQYF.

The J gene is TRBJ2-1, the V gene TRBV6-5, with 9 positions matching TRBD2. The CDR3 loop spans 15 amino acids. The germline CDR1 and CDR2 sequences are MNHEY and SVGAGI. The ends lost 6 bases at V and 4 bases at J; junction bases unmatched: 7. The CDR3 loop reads CASSQTSGVYNEQFF. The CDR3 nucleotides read TGTGCCAGCAGCCAGACTAGCGGAGTTTACAATGAGCAGTTCTTC.

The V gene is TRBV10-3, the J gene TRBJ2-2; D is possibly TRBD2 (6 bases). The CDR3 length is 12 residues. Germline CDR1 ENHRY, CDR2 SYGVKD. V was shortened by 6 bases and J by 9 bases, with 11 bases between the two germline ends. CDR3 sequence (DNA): TGTGCCATCAGAGGGGAGGTGTGGGAGCTGTTTTTT. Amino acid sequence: CAIRGEVWELFF.

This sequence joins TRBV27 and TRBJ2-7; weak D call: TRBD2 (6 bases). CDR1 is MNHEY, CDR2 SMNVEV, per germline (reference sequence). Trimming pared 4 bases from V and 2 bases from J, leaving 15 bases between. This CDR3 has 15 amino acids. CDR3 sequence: CASSSILGGTYEQYF. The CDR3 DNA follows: TGTGCCAGCAGTTCGATCTTGGGGGGAACCTACGAGCAGTACTTC.

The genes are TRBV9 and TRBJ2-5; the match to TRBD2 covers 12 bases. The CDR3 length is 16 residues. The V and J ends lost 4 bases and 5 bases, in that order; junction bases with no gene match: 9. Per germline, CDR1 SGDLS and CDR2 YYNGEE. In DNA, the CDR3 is TGTGCCAGCAGCCCATGGACTAGCGGGGTTAAGGAGACCCAGTACTTC. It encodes CASSPWTSGVKETQYF.

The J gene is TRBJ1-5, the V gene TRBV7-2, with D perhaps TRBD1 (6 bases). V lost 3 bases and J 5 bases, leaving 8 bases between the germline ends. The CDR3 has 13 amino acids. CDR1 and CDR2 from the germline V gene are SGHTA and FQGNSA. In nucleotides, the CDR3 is TGTGCCAGCAGCTTCACAGGGTATCAGCCCCAGCATTTT. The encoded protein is CASSFTGYQPQHF.

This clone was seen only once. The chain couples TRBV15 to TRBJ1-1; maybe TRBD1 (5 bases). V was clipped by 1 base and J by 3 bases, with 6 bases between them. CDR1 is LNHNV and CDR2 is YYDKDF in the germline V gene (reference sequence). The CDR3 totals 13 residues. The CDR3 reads CATSRARDTEAFF. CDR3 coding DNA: TGTGCCACCAGCAGAGCCAGGGACACTGAAGCTTTCTTT.

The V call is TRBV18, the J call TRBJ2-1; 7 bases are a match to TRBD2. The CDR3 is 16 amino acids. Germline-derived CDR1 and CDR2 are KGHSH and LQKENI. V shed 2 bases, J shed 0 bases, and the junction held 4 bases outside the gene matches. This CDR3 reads CASSPGGESSYNEQFF. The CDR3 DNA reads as TGTGCCAGCTCACCAGGGGGGGAGAGCTCCTACAATGAGCAGTTCTTC.

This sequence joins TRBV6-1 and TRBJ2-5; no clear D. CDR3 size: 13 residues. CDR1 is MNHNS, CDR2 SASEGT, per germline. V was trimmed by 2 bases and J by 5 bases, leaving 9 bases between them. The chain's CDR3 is CASSETWRETQYF. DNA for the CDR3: TGTGCCAGCAGTGAAACGTGGCGGGAGACCCAGTACTTC.

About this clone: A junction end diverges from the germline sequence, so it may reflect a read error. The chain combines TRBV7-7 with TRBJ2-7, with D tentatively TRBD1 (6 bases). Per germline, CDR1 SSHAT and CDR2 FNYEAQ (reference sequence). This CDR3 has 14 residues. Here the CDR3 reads CASSSGDGTYEQYF. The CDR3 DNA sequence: TGTGCTAGCAGCTCAGGGGACGGGACCTACGAGCAGTACTTC.

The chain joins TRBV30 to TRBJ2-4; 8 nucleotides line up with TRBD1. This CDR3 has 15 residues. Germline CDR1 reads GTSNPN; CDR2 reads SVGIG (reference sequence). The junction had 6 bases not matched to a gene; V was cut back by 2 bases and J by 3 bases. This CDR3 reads CAWSRTGSGKNIQYF. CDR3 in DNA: TGTGCCTGGAGTCGGACAGGGTCTGGCAAAAACATTCAGTACTTC.

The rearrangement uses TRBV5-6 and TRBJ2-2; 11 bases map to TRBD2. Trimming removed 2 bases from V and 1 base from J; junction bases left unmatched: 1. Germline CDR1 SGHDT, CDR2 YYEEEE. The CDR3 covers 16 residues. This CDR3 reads CASSFGLAGNTGELFF. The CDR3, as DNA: TGTGCCAGCAGCTTCGGACTAGCGGGGAACACCGGGGAGCTGTTTTTT.

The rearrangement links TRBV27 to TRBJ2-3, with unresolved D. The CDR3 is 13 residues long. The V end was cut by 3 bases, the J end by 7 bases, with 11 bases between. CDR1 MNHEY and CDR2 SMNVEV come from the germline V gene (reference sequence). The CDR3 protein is CASSFTTRNTQYF. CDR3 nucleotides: TGTGCCAGCAGTTTCACCACACGAAATACGCAGTATTTT.